The rows below give T cell receptor beta chains drawn from one sample of a study of regulatory T cells in long-lasting Graves disease. MiXCR was run by TCRdb on the multiplex PCR reads, yielding one entry per CDR3 protein. The sample has about 220,000 distinct CDR3 sequences, roughly 20% seen once. The data were also submitted as part of a second study, on T cells in Graves' hyperthyroidism and ophthalmopathy.

The source was peripheral blood mononuclear cells (PBMCs), collected at new diagnosis, from a patient treated with antithyroid drugs. The receptors shown here come from a woman under 40 with Graves disease. Both conserved end residues are part of each CDR3. A D gene is named only where the DNA matches it firmly. Only some rows state a clone size, as once, few, many or a class for expanded clones.

abundance	d_gene	v_gene	j_gene	CDR3aa
-	-	TRBV20-1	TRBJ2-3	CSARDDSESTDTQYF
many	TRBD2	TRBV6-1	TRBJ2-7	CASSAPTSGTYEQYF
many	-	TRBV7-2	TRBJ2-5	CASPGEGIETQYF
many	TRBD2	TRBV6-1	TRBJ2-7	CASSVSAGGSSYEQYF
many	-	TRBV12-5	TRBJ2-1	CASGLDRQEVFF
many	-	TRBV12-3/TRBV12-4	TRBJ1-5	CASRTGQSLQPQHF
many	TRBD2	TRBV12-3/TRBV12-4	TRBJ2-1	CASSSGDQGRDEQFF
many	-	TRBV19	TRBJ2-2	CASWDIAGELFF
many	-	TRBV12-3/TRBV12-4	TRBJ1-1	CASSPHRFSEAFF
many	TRBD1	TRBV2	TRBJ1-1	CASYGGTGKGRENTEAFF
many	TRBD2	TRBV7-2	TRBJ2-5	CASSLAPGTSGPQETQYF
few	-	TRBV4-1	TRBJ1-1	CASSPPLTGITEAFF
many	-	TRBV3-1	TRBJ1-6	CASSLRQGGRSPLHF
-	TRBD2	TRBV27	TRBJ2-1	CASSLSGMLYNEQFF
many	TRBD2	TRBV5-1	TRBJ2-3	CASSLSLAGGMDTQYF
many	TRBD2	TRBV11-2	TRBJ2-7	CASSPGTSGSLHEQYF
many	-	TRBV6-1	TRBJ2-7	CASSPGTSWDEQYF
-	-	TRBV7-9	TRBJ2-1	CASSREGQALGEQFF
-	-	TRBV2	TRBJ2-5	CAVRLGGQETQYF
many	-	TRBV19	TRBJ2-7	CATSTPGGAFGEQYF
many	-	TRBV6-2/TRBV6-3	TRBJ2-7	CATSGGASTYEQYF
many	-	TRBV11-2	TRBJ1-3	CASSLSWGAGNTIYF
-	-	TRBV28	TRBJ2-5	CASSLSVRQNQETQYF
-	TRBD2	TRBV5-1	TRBJ2-3	CASSLGTSGDTQYF
-	-	TRBV5-1	TRBJ2-2	CASSLALAGELFF
many	TRBD1	TRBV9	TRBJ1-1	CASSGQGNTEAFF
many	TRBD2	TRBV3-1	TRBJ2-1	CASSQDASGDPSEQFF
many	TRBD1	TRBV5-5	TRBJ2-7	CASSSGQGDLYEQYF
many	-	TRBV7-9	TRBJ2-5	CASSLGVGGKAQETQYF
many	TRBD2	TRBV7-2	TRBJ2-1	CASSALAGGPDEQFF
many	-	TRBV2	TRBJ2-3	CASSLPRGSFNTQYF
many	-	TRBV11-2	TRBJ1-4	CASSLLQYEKLFF
many	-	TRBV30	TRBJ1-4	CAWSGGSIGQEKLFF
many	-	TRBV6-1	TRBJ1-4	CASSVYTGSTNEKLFF
many	-	TRBV11-2	TRBJ2-4	CASSSLAKNIQYF
-	TRBD2	TRBV9	TRBJ2-2	CASSVKGTSGPNTGELFF
many	-	TRBV19	TRBJ2-5	CASSIGRAQYQETQYF
many	TRBD1	TRBV6-1	TRBJ2-7	CASTPGQGFSYEQYF
many	TRBD2	TRBV6-6	TRBJ2-5	CASSYSIGRGGKETQYF
many	-	TRBV6-5	TRBJ2-6	CASSYAPGMGAGANVLTF
many	-	TRBV27	TRBJ2-5	CASSLSLRGQETQYF
many	-	TRBV30	TRBJ2-7	CAWSGGYEQYF